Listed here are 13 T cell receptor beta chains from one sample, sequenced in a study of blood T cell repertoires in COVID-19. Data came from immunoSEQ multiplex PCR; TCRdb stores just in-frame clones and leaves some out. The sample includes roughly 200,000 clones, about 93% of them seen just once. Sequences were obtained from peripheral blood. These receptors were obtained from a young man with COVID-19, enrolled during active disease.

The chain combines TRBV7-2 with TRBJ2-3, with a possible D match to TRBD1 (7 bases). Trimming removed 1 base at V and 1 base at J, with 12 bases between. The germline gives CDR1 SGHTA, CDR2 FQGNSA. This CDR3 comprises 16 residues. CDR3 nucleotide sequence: TGTGCCAGCAGCTTAGGGACAGGCGGGGGCACAGATACGCAGTATTTT. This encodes CASSLGTGGGTDTQYF.

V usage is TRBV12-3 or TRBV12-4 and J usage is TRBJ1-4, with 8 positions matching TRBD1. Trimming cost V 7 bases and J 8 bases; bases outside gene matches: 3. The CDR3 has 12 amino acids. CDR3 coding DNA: TGTGCCAGCACTGGGACAGGCGAAAAACTGTTTTTT. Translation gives CASTGTGEKLFF.

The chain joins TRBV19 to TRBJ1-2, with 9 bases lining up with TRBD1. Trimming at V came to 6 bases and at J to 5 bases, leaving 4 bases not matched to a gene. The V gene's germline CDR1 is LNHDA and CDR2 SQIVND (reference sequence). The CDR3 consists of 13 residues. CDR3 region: CASSRDRDYGYTF. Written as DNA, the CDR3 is TGTGCCAGTAGCCGGGACAGGGATTATGGCTACACCTTC.

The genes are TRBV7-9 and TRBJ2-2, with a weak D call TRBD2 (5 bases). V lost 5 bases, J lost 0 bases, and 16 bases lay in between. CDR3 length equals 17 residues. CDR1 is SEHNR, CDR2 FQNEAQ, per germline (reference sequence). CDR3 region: CASSHGLPFANTGELFF. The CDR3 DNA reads TGTGCCAGCAGCCATGGACTCCCGTTCGCGAACACCGGGGAGCTGTTTTTT.

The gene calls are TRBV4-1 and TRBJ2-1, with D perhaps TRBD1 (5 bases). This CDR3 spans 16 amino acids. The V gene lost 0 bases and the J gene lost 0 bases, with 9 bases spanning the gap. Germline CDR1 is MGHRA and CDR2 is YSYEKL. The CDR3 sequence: CASSQDQGNSYNEQFF. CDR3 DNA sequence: TGCGCCAGCAGCCAAGACCAGGGTAACTCCTACAATGAGCAGTTCTTC.

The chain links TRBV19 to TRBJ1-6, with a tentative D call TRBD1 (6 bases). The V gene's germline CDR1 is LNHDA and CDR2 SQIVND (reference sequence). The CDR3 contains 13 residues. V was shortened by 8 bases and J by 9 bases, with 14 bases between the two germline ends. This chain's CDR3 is CASGGRVGSPLHF. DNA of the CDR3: TGTGCCAGTGGGGGCAGGGTCGGTTCACCCCTCCACTTT. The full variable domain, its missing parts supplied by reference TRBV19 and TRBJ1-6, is DGGITQSPKYLFRKEGQNVTLSCEQNLNHDAMYWYRQDPGQGLRLIYYSQIVNDFQKGDIAEGYSVSREKKESFPLTVTSAQKNPTAFYLCASGGRVGSPLHFGNGTRLTVT.

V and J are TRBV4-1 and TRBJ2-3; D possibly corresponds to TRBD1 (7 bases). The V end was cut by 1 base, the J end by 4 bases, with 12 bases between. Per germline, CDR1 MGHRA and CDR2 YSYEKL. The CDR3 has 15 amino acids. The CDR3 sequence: CASSQGDREADTQYF. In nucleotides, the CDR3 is TGCGCCAGCAGCCAAGGTGACAGGGAGGCAGATACGCAGTATTTT.

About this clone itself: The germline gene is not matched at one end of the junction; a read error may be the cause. CDR3 DNA sequence: TGTACCAGCAGCCGAGGACAGACCTACGAGCAGTACTTC. Protein product: CTSSRGQTYEQYF. The V and J genes are TRBV7-9 and TRBJ2-7, with D maybe TRBD1 (6 bases). Germline CDR1 is SEHNR and CDR2 is FQNEAQ (reference sequence). CDR3 length: 13 amino acids.

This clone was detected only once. The CDR3: CAISYRDTNTGELFF. Written as DNA, the CDR3 is TGTGCCATCAGCTACCGGGACACAAACACCGGGGAGCTGTTTTTT. This rearrangement joins TRBV10-3 to TRBJ2-2, with D possibly matching TRBD1 (6 bases). The V and J ends lost 6 bases and 2 bases respectively, with 13 bases between them. Germline CDR1 and CDR2: ENHRY and SYGVKD. The length of the CDR3 is 15 residues.

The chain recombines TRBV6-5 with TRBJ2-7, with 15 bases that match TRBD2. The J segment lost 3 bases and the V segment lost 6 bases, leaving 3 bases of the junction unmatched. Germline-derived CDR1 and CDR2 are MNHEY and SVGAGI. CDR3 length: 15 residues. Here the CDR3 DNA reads TGTGCCAGCAGCCGGACTAGCGGGGGGGGCTACGAGCAGTACTTC. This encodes CASSRTSGGGYEQYF.

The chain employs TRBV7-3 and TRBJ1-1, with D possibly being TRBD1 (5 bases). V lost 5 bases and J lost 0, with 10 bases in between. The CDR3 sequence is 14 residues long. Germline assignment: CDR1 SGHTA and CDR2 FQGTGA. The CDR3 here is CASSAQGMNTEAFF. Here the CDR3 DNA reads TGTGCCAGCAGCGCCCAGGGTATGAACACTGAAGCTTTCTTT.

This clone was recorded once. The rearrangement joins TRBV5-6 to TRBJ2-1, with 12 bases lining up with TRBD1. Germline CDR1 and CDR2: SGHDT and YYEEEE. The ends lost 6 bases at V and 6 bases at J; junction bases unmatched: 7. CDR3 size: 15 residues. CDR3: CASTPGTGGFNEQFF. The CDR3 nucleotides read TGTGCCAGCACCCCCGGGACAGGGGGCTTCAATGAGCAGTTCTTC. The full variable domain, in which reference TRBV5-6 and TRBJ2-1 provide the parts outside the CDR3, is DAGVTQSPTHLIKTRGQQVTLRCSPKSGHDTVSWYQQALGQGPQFIFQYYEEEERQRGNFPDRFSGHQFPNYSSELNVNALLLGDSALYLCASTPGTGGFNEQFFGPGTRLTVL.

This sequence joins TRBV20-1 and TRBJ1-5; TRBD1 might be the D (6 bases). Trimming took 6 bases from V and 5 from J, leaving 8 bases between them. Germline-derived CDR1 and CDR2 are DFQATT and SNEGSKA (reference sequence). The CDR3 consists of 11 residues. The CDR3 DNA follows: TGCAGTGCAGGGGGGGATCAGCCCCAGCATTTT. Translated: CSAGGDQPQHF.